This note documents a single T cell receptor beta chain sequence. A junction boundary mismatches the germline segment, possibly from a read error. Reverse transcription of approximately 520 ng total RNA with a constant-region primer produced TCR beta cDNA. For TCR beta, libraries were produced by three nested multiplex PCR rounds using slightly modified ARM-PCR. It was with TRBV1-TRBV30 forward primers and a C-beta reverse primer that the first two PCR rounds were run, at around 11 cycles each. TCRdb reanalysed the multiplex PCR reads using MiXCR and keeps one entry per CDR3 protein. The profile shows about 32,000 distinct CDR3 sequences, roughly 80% of them singletons. This CDR3 region has 15 residues. CDR1 is MDHEN and CDR2 is SYDVKM in the germline V gene. The source of the sample is a study of tumor-infiltrating lymphocytes in primary liver carcinoma. Study in general: These were node-negative, non-metastatic T1-T3 tumors of roughly 4 to 10 cm.

Starting material for RNA and DNA co-extraction consisted of about 19-32 mg of unsorted bulk tissue. Patients' primary liver carcinoma was surgically resected. This chain connects TRBV28 to TRBJ2-6; D possibly corresponds to TRBD1 (5 bases). The sample comprised liver tumor tissue from sampling region 4. As for subset: tumor region T4, right-lateral pole. This receptor was taken from a man aged 35 to 55 with primary liver carcinoma and hepatitis B virus infection. The DNA for the CDR3 is TGTGCCAGCACTTTACTTGGCTCTGGGGCCAACGCCCTGGCTTTC. Its protein is CASTLLGSGANALAF.